The 27 T cell receptor beta chains below come from one sample, sequenced in a study of CD8 T cells in Susac syndrome. A quantity of roughly 0.5 to 1 ug RNA underwent reverse transcription using random hexamers. TCRdb reprocessed the immunoSEQ multiplex PCR reads via MiXCR and lists one record per CDR3 protein. The repertoire holds under 200,000 distinct CDR3 sequences, with 90% to 95% as singletons. Sequencing was carried out using CD4+ T cells from PBMCs. These receptors came from a human donor in good health.

The chain combines TRBV15 with TRBJ1-1; D not certain. Germline V CDR1 and CDR2: LNHNV, YYDKDF (reference sequence). CDR3 length equals 13 residues. Trimming left V 6 bases short and J 2 bases short, with 10 bases between. In DNA form, the CDR3 reads TGTGCCACCAGAGTACAGCCAAACACTGAAGCTTTCTTT. Translating gives CATRVQPNTEAFF.

CDR3 in amino acids: CASSDQGPDTQYF. The CDR3 coding sequence is TGCGCCAGCAGTGATCAGGGGCCAGATACGCAGTATTTT. The chain carries TRBV4-1 and TRBJ2-3; possible D gene TRBD1, 6 bases. The CDR3 runs to 13 residues. With 6 bases removed from V and 4 bases from J, the gap between germline ends came to 11 bases. Germline values: CDR1 MGHRA, CDR2 YSYEKL.

The gene calls are TRBV9 and TRBJ2-3; D is perhaps TRBD1 (6 bases). Germline V CDR1 and CDR2: SGDLS, YYNGEE. V lost 4 bases and J 7 bases, leaving 22 bases between the germline ends. The CDR3 loop spans 16 amino acids. The CDR3 protein is CASSSRTVLSLNTQYF. As DNA, the CDR3 is TGTGCCAGCAGCTCCCGGACAGTCCTGAGTCTGAATACGCAGTATTTT.

The rearrangement links TRBV24-1 to TRBJ2-3; D might be TRBD2 (6 bases). This CDR3 region has 17 residues. CDR1 is KGHDR, CDR2 SFDVKD, per germline. The V gene lost 3 bases and the J gene lost 4 bases, with 19 bases spanning the gap. In nucleotides, the CDR3 is TGTGCCACCAGTGATGTTAGGGCGGGACTTCTTGCAGATACGCAGTATTTT. As protein: CATSDVRAGLLADTQYF.

CDR3 protein: CSVGVGTGSETQYF. CDR3 in DNA: TGCAGCGTTGGAGTTGGGACAGGGTCCGAGACCCAGTACTTC. The chain recombines TRBV29-1 with TRBJ2-5, with TRBD1 matching 9 bases. This CDR3 is 14 amino acids long. The V gene end was trimmed by 4 bases and the J gene end by 5 bases; junction bases not matched to a gene: 8. Germline V gene sequence: CDR1 SQVTM, CDR2 ANQGSEA. Drawing the rest from reference TRBV29-1 and TRBJ2-5, the complete variable domain is SAVISQKPSRDICQRGTSLTIQCQVDSQVTMMFWYRQQPGQSLTLIATANQGSEATYESGFVIDKFPISRPNLTFSTLTVSNMSPEDSSIYLCSVGVGTGSETQYFGPGTRLLVL.

This clonotype was detected only once. V and J are TRBV29-1 and TRBJ2-3; D not certain. Trimming took 4 bases from V and 4 from J, leaving 12 bases between them. CDR1 and CDR2 from the germline V gene are SQVTM and ANQGSEA. This CDR3 contains 13 residues. The DNA for the CDR3 is TGCAGCGTTGTGGAATCTGTCCCAGATACGCAGTATTTT. The encoded protein is CSVVESVPDTQYF.

The J gene is TRBJ1-1, the V gene TRBV30; the D gene is possibly TRBD1 (5 bases). Germline-derived CDR1 and CDR2 are GTSNPN and SVGIG (reference sequence). Deletions cut 5 bases from V and 3 bases from J, with 13 bases between. The CDR3 sequence is 13 residues long. The CDR3 loop is CAWGTAVHTEAFF. Here the CDR3 DNA reads TGTGCCTGGGGGACTGCCGTTCACACTGAAGCTTTCTTT.

This clonotype is a singleton in its sample. V usage is TRBV28 and J usage is TRBJ2-3, with TRBD2 matching 11 bases. The length of the CDR3 is 14 residues. Per germline, CDR1 MDHEN and CDR2 SYDVKM. Unmatched junction bases numbered 5, after V lost 8 bases and J lost 4 bases. The CDR3 DNA sequence: TGTGCCAGCGCACTAGCGGGGGTATCAGATACGCAGTATTTT. Amino acids: CASALAGVSDTQYF.

The CDR3 loop is CASRMDPLYEQYV. The CDR3 bases are TGTGCCAGCAGGATGGATCCACTCTACGAGCAGTACGTC. The V and J genes are TRBV5-5 and TRBJ2-7; D is unclear. V lost 5 bases and J 3 bases, leaving 12 bases between the germline ends. CDR1 is SGHKS, CDR2 YYEKEE, per germline (reference sequence). The CDR3 is 13 amino acids.

The chain is built from TRBV3-1 and TRBJ1-4; the D is unclear. The germline V gene encodes CDR1 LGHDT and CDR2 YNNKEL (reference sequence). V gave up 0 bases and J gave up 7 bases, with 9 bases separating them. This CDR3 has 14 amino acids. CDR3 loop: CASSQDVIGEKLFF. The CDR3 DNA follows: TGTGCCAGCAGCCAAGACGTCATCGGTGAAAAACTGTTTTTT.

CDR3 in amino acids: CAWSQISGTEAFF. As DNA, the CDR3 is TGTGCCTGGAGCCAGATCTCTGGGACTGAAGCTTTCTTT. The chain carries TRBV30 and TRBJ1-1; D call uncertain. CDR1 GTSNPN and CDR2 SVGIG come from the germline V gene (reference sequence). This CDR3 has 13 residues. The V end lost 3 bases, the J end lost 5 bases, and 13 bases lay between the germline ends.

The chain joins TRBV5-1 to TRBJ1-1; possibly TRBD1 for D (6 bases). Germline-derived CDR1 and CDR2 are SGHRS and YFSETQ. The CDR3 extends over 16 amino acids. V lost 0 bases and J lost 4, with 16 bases in between. The CDR3 DNA is TGCGCCAGCAGCTTGGGCCAGGGGTACAACGGCACTGAAGCTTTCTTT. It encodes CASSLGQGYNGTEAFF.

V gene TRBV9 combines with J gene TRBJ2-1, with 10 bases matching TRBD2. J gave up 5 bases and V 0 bases, and 5 bases lay outside the gene matches. CDR3 size: 16 residues. CDR1 is SGDLS and CDR2 is YYNGEE in the germline V gene. CDR3 nucleotides: TGTGCCAGCAGCGTAGGAACTAGCGGGGACCACAATGAGCAGTTCTTC. It translates to CASSVGTSGDHNEQFF.

V usage is TRBV20-1 and J usage is TRBJ2-5, with D hard to call. This CDR3 spans 14 amino acids. Germline loops: CDR1 DFQATT, CDR2 SNEGSKA (reference sequence). Trimming removed 0 bases at V and 1 base at J, with 9 bases between. The CDR3 region is CSARDSRPQETQYF. CDR3 nucleotides: TGCAGTGCTAGAGATTCCCGACCCCAAGAGACCCAGTACTTC.

J is TRBJ1-1 and V is TRBV29-1; weak D call: TRBD1 (6 bases). The V end was cut by 5 bases, the J end by 7 bases, with 20 bases between. CDR1 and CDR2 from the germline V gene are SQVTM and ANQGSEA. This CDR3 is built from 14 residues. The CDR3 DNA reads as TGCAGCGTTTCACAAAGGGGGGGAAACGGTGAAGCTTTCTTT. This encodes CSVSQRGGNGEAFF.

This clonotype was recorded only once. The chain couples TRBV12-3 or TRBV12-4 to TRBJ1-5, with D tentatively TRBD1 (6 bases). V lost 3 bases and J 13 bases, leaving 13 bases between the germline ends. The CDR3 length is 12 residues. In DNA form, the CDR3 reads TGTGCCAGCAGTTTTGGCAGGGGCTCGCAGCATTTT. It is translated as CASSFGRGSQHF.

The rearrangement links TRBV27 to TRBJ2-2; TRBD2 matches 13 bases. Germline trimming cut 6 bases from V and 5 bases from J; bases unmatched to any gene: 12. Germline CDR1 and CDR2: MNHEY and SMNVEV (reference sequence). The length of the CDR3 is 18 residues. The chain's CDR3 is CASSGLAGVNVVTGELFF. Here the CDR3 DNA reads TGTGCCAGCAGCGGACTAGCGGGAGTTAACGTGGTAACCGGGGAGCTGTTTTTT.

V is TRBV3-1 and J is TRBJ2-3; the match to TRBD2 covers 9 bases. The CDR3 consists of 20 residues. CDR1 is LGHDT and CDR2 is YNNKEL in the germline V gene (reference sequence). The V segment lost 6 bases and the J segment 4 bases; nucleotides outside the gene matches: 23. In nucleotides, the CDR3 is TGTGCCAGCAGTAAAGAGTTACCTGTAGGCGGGAGGGCGGGCGCAGATACGCAGTATTTT. This translates into CASSKELPVGGRAGADTQYF.

The chain recombines TRBV10-3 with TRBJ2-1; 10 bases fit TRBD2. The V gene's germline CDR1 is ENHRY and CDR2 SYGVKD. After removal of 2 bases from V and 0 bases from J, the junction contained 7 bases not matched to a gene. The CDR3 runs 18 residues. CDR3 amino acids: CAISERGTSESSYNEQFF. CDR3 bases: TGTGCCATCAGTGAGAGGGGGACTAGCGAGAGCTCCTACAATGAGCAGTTCTTC.

In its sample, this clonotype was seen once. The gene calls are TRBV6-2 or TRBV6-3 and TRBJ1-1; D is perhaps TRBD1 (6 bases). The CDR3 contains 11 residues. Germline V CDR1 and CDR2: MNHEY, SVGEGT. Deletions cut 7 bases from V and 8 bases from J, with 11 bases between. CDR3 bases: TGTGCCAGCAATCTCGGGGGCGAAGCTTTCTTT. It encodes CASNLGGEAFF.

The chain combines TRBV6-5 with TRBJ1-1; D is ambiguous. This CDR3 contains 15 residues. V was pared by 0 bases and J by 0 bases, with 8 bases between. Germline V gives CDR1 MNHEY, CDR2 SVGAGI. CDR3 residues: CASSYSTRMNTEAFF. The CDR3, as DNA: TGTGCCAGCAGTTACTCGACGCGTATGAACACTGAAGCTTTCTTT.

The rearrangement joins TRBV29-1 to TRBJ2-3; D may be TRBD1 (5 bases). This CDR3 is 11 amino acids long. Looked up from germline, CDR1 is SQVTM and CDR2 is ANQGSEA. The V end lost 2 bases, the J end lost 7 bases, and 7 bases lay between the germline ends. CDR3 sequence reads: CSVERGYTQYF. For the CDR3, the DNA is TGCAGCGTTGAAAGGGGCTATACGCAGTATTTT.

This clonotype was seen only a few times. A read error may produce the germline difference seen at one junction end. This chain joins TRBV4-3 and TRBJ2-5; D is unresolved. CDR1 LGHNA and CDR2 YSLEER come from the germline V gene. CDR3 length equals 13 residues. The CDR3 sequence: CASSRQYQETQYF. The DNA of the CDR3 is TGTGCCAGCAGCAGGCAGTACCAAGAGACCCAGTACTTC.

This sequence joins TRBV30 and TRBJ1-5; no firm D call. CDR1 is GTSNPN and CDR2 is SVGIG in the germline V gene (reference sequence). V was trimmed by 7 bases and J by 2 bases, leaving 9 bases between them. The CDR3 totals 12 residues. This CDR3 reads CALGLGNQPQHF. The CDR3 coding sequence is TGTGCCTTAGGACTGGGCAATCAGCCCCAGCATTTT.

This clonotype was detected once. The CDR3 reads CASSHLFSTRDETQYF. Here the CDR3 DNA reads TGTGCCAGCAGCCATCTATTCTCGACACGGGACGAGACCCAGTACTTC. The gene calls are TRBV14 and TRBJ2-5; D might be TRBD1 or TRBD2, each matching 5 bases. In germline, CDR1 is SGHDN, CDR2 FVKESK. The V end lost 3 bases, the J end lost 5 bases, and 19 bases lay between the germline ends. The CDR3 covers 16 residues.

The rearrangement uses TRBV3-1 and TRBJ2-1; D remains ambiguous. V lost 4 bases and J lost 14, with 18 bases in between. The CDR3 is 13 amino acids. Germline assignment: CDR1 LGHDT and CDR2 YNNKEL (reference sequence). Here the CDR3 reads CASSPQPLREEFF. CDR3 in DNA: TGTGCCAGCAGCCCCCAGCCCCTTCGCGAGGAGTTCTTC.

The chain links TRBV7-9 to TRBJ1-5; 9 bases align to TRBD1. CDR3 size: 14 residues. Trimming at V came to 5 bases and at J to 6 bases, leaving 5 bases not matched to a gene. The germline CDR1 and CDR2 sequences are SEHNR and FQNEAQ (reference sequence). CDR3 protein: CASSRTGDSQPQHF. As DNA, the CDR3 is TGTGCCAGCAGCCGGACAGGGGATAGTCAGCCCCAGCATTTT. The complete variable domain, with remaining parts taken from reference TRBV7-9 and TRBJ1-5, reads DTGVSQNPRHKITKRGQNVTFRCDPISEHNRLYWYRQTLGQGPEFLTYFQNEAQLEKSRLLSDRFSAERPKGSFSTLEIQRTEQGDSAMYLCASSRTGDSQPQHFGDGTRLSIL.